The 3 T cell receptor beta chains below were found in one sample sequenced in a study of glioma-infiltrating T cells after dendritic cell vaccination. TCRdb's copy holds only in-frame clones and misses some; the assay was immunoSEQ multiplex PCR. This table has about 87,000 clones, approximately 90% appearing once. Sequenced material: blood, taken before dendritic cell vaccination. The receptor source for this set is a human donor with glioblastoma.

CDR3 protein: CASTINRANEKLFF. The DNA of the CDR3 is TGTGCCAGCACCATAAACAGAGCTAATGAAAAACTGTTTTTT. The rearrangement joins TRBV11-2 to TRBJ1-4; D not certain. The ends were cut back, 7 bases at V and 3 bases at J, with 12 bases in the middle. CDR1 is SGHAT, CDR2 FQNNGV, per germline. The CDR3 totals 14 residues.

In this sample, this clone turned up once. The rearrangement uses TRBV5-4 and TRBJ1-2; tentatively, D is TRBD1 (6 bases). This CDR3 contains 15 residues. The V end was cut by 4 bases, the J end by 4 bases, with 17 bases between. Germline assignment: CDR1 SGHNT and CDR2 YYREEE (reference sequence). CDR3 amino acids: CASSERGRGRYGYTF. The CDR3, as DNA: TGTGCCAGCAGCGAACGGGGCAGGGGCCGCTATGGCTACACCTTC. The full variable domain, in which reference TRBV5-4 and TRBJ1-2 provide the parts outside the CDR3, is ETGVTQSPTHLIKTRGQQVTLRCSSQSGHNTVSWYQQALGQGPQFIFQYYREEENGRGNFPPRFSGLQFPNYSSELNVNALELDDSALYLCASSERGRGRYGYTFGSGTRLTVV.

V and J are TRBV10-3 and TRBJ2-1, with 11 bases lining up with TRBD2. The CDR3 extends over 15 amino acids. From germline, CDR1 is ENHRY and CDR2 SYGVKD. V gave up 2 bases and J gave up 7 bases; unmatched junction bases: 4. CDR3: CAISETSGGTNEQFF. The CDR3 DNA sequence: TGTGCCATCAGTGAGACTAGCGGGGGCACAAATGAGCAGTTCTTC.